The clone carrying this T cell receptor (beta chain) has only a few counts. The sample belongs to a study of CD8+ T cells in alopecia areata. V was trimmed by 0 bases and J by 2 bases, leaving 9 bases between them. The germline V gene has CDR1 SGDLS and CDR2 YYNGEE. The CDR3 runs 15 residues. Extracted RNA was reverse transcribed, and the resulting cDNA served as sequencing template. The assay was immunoSEQ multiplex PCR, and TCRdb's table has in-frame clones only and misses some. The repertoire holds 110,000 or so clones, less than 80% seen once, with 2.5% to 3.5% in the top ten. This chain uses TRBV9 with TRBJ2-1; TRBD2 is a possible D gene (6 bases). Sequences were obtained from CD4+ T cells sorted from blood. The TCR was taken from a human donor in good health. CDR3 nucleotide sequence: TGTGCCAGCAGCGTAGAACTAGCCGCCTACAATGAGCAGTTCTTC. Translation: CASSVELAAYNEQFF.